A single sample is the source of the 25 T cell receptor beta chains below, sequenced in a study of shared clonotypes between healthy human individuals. TCRdb keeps only in-frame clones here, not all; method: immunoSEQ multiplex PCR. The sample lists over 2 million clones, approximately 95% occurring once. The sequenced sample was naive CD4+ T cells sorted from blood. Subset noted: CD45RA+ positively selected. These receptors came from a man between 18 and 35 years old in good health.

This clone is a singleton in its sample. The J gene is TRBJ2-5, the V gene TRBV14; 10 nucleotides line up with TRBD1. Germline V gene sequence: CDR1 SGHDN, CDR2 FVKESK. The CDR3 runs to 16 residues. The junction had 4 bases not matched to a gene; V was cut back by 3 bases and J by 0 bases. The CDR3 protein is CASSQGTGVYQETQYF. CDR3 in DNA: TGTGCCAGCAGCCAGGGGACAGGGGTGTACCAAGAGACCCAGTACTTC.

This chain links TRBV5-4 with TRBJ2-3; D remains ambiguous. Trimming removed 0 bases from V and 6 bases from J, with 17 bases in between. This CDR3 contains 16 residues. CDR1 and CDR2 from the germline V gene are SGHNT and YYREEE (reference sequence). Here the CDR3 DNA reads TGTGCCAGCAGCTTGGAGGCTAGAGGTCGTGTCGATACGCAGTATTTT. Translation: CASSLEARGRVDTQYF.

A single count supports this clone. The chain has TRBV30 and TRBJ2-5, with 7 bases that match TRBD1. Germline V gene lookup returns CDR1 GTSNPN and CDR2 SVGIG (reference sequence). The CDR3 runs to 13 residues. V was pared by 8 bases and J by 4 bases, with 10 bases of the junction left unmatched. CDR3 region: CAGSRGKGETQYF. In DNA, the CDR3 is TGTGCCGGGTCCAGGGGGAAGGGAGAGACCCAGTACTTC.

The chain carries TRBV11-2 and TRBJ2-2, with unresolved D. CDR3 length: 15 residues. Deletions cut 1 base from V and 4 bases from J, with 10 bases between. The germline gives CDR1 SGHAT, CDR2 FQNNGV. The CDR3 region is CASSLANSFTGELFF. CDR3 nucleotides: TGTGCCAGCAGCTTAGCTAACAGTTTCACCGGGGAGCTGTTTTTT.

The chain combines TRBV6-1 with TRBJ1-5; D gene uncertain. V was clipped by 3 bases and J by 2 bases, with 11 bases between them. The CDR3 runs 15 residues. Germline V gene data show CDR1 as MNHNS and CDR2 as SASEGT. CDR3 coding DNA: TGTGCCAGCAGTGAGGCGGACGTTCGCAATCAGCCCCAGCATTTT. It specifies CASSEADVRNQPQHF.

This rearrangement joins TRBV27 to TRBJ1-6; possible D gene TRBD1, 5 bases. The CDR3 spans 14 residues. Germline V lookup: CDR1 MNHEY, CDR2 SMNVEV (reference sequence). V lost 8 bases to trimming and J lost 7 bases, with 15 bases between them. Here the CDR3 DNA reads TGTGCCAGCTCCGGGGGACCCCCCAATTCACCCCTCCACTTT. It specifies CASSGGPPNSPLHF.

This clone was counted at least ten times. J is TRBJ1-1 and V is TRBV10-3, with D perhaps matching TRBD1 (5 bases). Between the trimmed V and J ends, which lost 4 bases and 6 bases, there was a span of 15 bases. Germline CDR1 ENHRY, CDR2 SYGVKD. The CDR3 is 14 residues long. The chain's CDR3 is CAISVGRDQAEAFF. The CDR3, as DNA: TGTGCCATCAGTGTAGGCCGGGACCAAGCTGAAGCTTTCTTT.

This clone was detected only once. The chain is built from TRBV10-3 and TRBJ1-2; 8 positions agree with TRBD1. J gave up 0 bases and V 3 bases, and 3 bases lay outside the gene matches. The CDR3 runs 15 residues. CDR1 is ENHRY and CDR2 is SYGVKD in the germline V gene. CDR3 in amino acids: CAISEGQGANYGYTF. CDR3 DNA sequence: TGTGCCATCAGTGAAGGACAGGGAGCTAACTATGGCTACACCTTC.

The chain couples TRBV29-1 to TRBJ1-2; D is ambiguous. Trimming took off 7 bases at V and 8 bases at J, with 14 bases between the two ends. Germline CDR1 and CDR2: SQVTM and ANQGSEA. The CDR3 covers 11 residues. In DNA form, the CDR3 reads TGCAGCGCGGACGGATTAGACGGCTACACCTTC. Protein: CSADGLDGYTF. The full variable domain, rest sourced from reference TRBV29-1 and TRBJ1-2, is SAVISQKPSRDICQRGTSLTIQCQVDSQVTMMFWYRQQPGQSLTLIATANQGSEATYESGFVIDKFPISRPNLTFSTLTVSNMSPEDSSIYLCSADGLDGYTFGSGTRLTVV.

V gene TRBV11-2 combines with J gene TRBJ2-1, with no clear D. This CDR3 is 14 amino acids long. Germline V CDR1 and CDR2: SGHAT, FQNNGV. The germline V and J ends were trimmed by 4 bases and 3 bases, with 10 bases remaining between them. The CDR3: CASSSGWHYNEQFF. The CDR3 bases are TGTGCCAGCAGCTCTGGCTGGCACTACAATGAGCAGTTCTTC.

V is TRBV6-5 and J is TRBJ2-1, with D possibly called TRBD1 or TRBD2 (5 bases each). CDR1 is MNHEY and CDR2 is SVGAGI in the germline V gene. V was shortened by 6 bases and J by 3 bases, with 15 bases between the two germline ends. CDR3 size: 15 residues. The CDR3 DNA is TGTGCCAGCAGGGACGTACGGGGCGGCTACAATGAGCAGTTCTTC. The encoded protein is CASRDVRGGYNEQFF.

Regarding this clone: Other DNA sequences in this sample translate to the same CDR3. V usage is TRBV18 and J usage is TRBJ2-7; D gene ambiguous. The CDR3 consists of 12 residues. Germline V CDR1 and CDR2: KGHSH, LQKENI. V lost 2 bases, J lost 2 bases, and 4 bases lay in between. The CDR3 is CASSPRTYEQYF. In DNA form, the CDR3 reads TGTGCCAGCTCACCAAGGACCTACGAGCAGTACTTC.

This chain uses TRBV9 with TRBJ1-2; 8 bases agree with TRBD1. This CDR3 has 14 amino acids. With 0 bases clipped from V and 8 bases from J, the junction kept 6 bases outside the gene matches. Germline assignment: CDR1 SGDLS and CDR2 YYNGEE. CDR3 region: CASSVVQGAEGYTF. In DNA form, the CDR3 reads TGTGCCAGCAGCGTAGTGCAGGGGGCAGAGGGCTACACCTTC.

The rearrangement uses TRBV27 and TRBJ2-7, with 7 bases identical to TRBD1. Germline V CDR1 and CDR2: MNHEY, SMNVEV (reference sequence). The CDR3 has 17 amino acids. The V segment lost 0 bases and the J segment 5 bases; nucleotides outside the gene matches: 13. This CDR3 reads CASSLSGHRGVFHEQYF. CDR3 nucleotides: TGTGCCAGCAGTTTATCTGGACACAGGGGTGTGTTTCACGAGCAGTACTTC.

V and J are TRBV29-1 and TRBJ2-1; 7 bases match TRBD1. The ends lost 6 bases at V and 4 bases at J; junction bases unmatched: 6. Germline V gene lookup returns CDR1 SQVTM and CDR2 ANQGSEA. The CDR3 runs 13 residues. CDR3: CSVLGQAYNEQFF. Written as DNA, the CDR3 is TGCAGCGTCCTCGGACAGGCGTACAATGAGCAGTTCTTC.

This chain uses TRBV6-1 with TRBJ1-2, with TRBD1 identical over 7 bases. Germline loops: CDR1 MNHNS, CDR2 SASEGT. This CDR3 comprises 14 residues. V shed 6 bases, J shed 5 bases, and the junction held 9 bases outside the gene matches. The CDR3 protein is CASSPVGTAYGYTF. CDR3 coding DNA: TGTGCCAGCAGCCCCGTCGGGACAGCTTATGGCTACACCTTC.

V and J are TRBV28 and TRBJ1-2; tentatively, D is TRBD1 (5 bases). The germline gives CDR1 MDHEN, CDR2 SYDVKM. Trimming pared 1 base from V and 0 bases from J, leaving 9 bases between. The CDR3 sequence is 15 residues long. Here the CDR3 reads CASSLYVGANYGYTF. In nucleotides, the CDR3 is TGTGCCAGCAGTTTATATGTGGGGGCTAACTATGGCTACACCTTC.

This clone has only one observation. The chain carries TRBV5-1 and TRBJ2-3; TRBD2 is a possible D gene (5 bases). This CDR3 is 15 amino acids long. Germline V gene lookup returns CDR1 SGHRS and CDR2 YFSETQ. V lost 3 bases and J 0 bases, leaving 11 bases between the germline ends. CDR3 DNA: TGCGCCAGCAGCTCCGGGATCTCTAGCACAGATACGCAGTATTTT. It codes for CASSSGISSTDTQYF.

V is TRBV9 and J is TRBJ1-3; D perhaps matches TRBD1 (6 bases). This CDR3 is 14 amino acids long. The germline V gene encodes CDR1 SGDLS and CDR2 YYNGEE. Trimming pared 7 bases from V and 2 bases from J, leaving 13 bases between. The DNA for the CDR3 is TGTGCCAGCGGGGGGCTCACCGCTGGAAACACCATATATTTT. This encodes CASGGLTAGNTIYF. The whole variable domain, filled in from reference TRBV9 and TRBJ1-3, reads DSGVTQTPKHLITATGQRVTLRCSPRSGDLSVYWYQQSLDQGLQFLIQYYNGEERAKGNILERFSAQQFPDLHSELNLSSLELGDSALYFCASGGLTAGNTIYFGEGSWLTVV.

A remark on this clone: This same CDR3 is encoded by further DNA sequences in the sample. This chain connects TRBV9 to TRBJ1-4, with TRBD1 matching 8 bases. Germline V gene sequence: CDR1 SGDLS, CDR2 YYNGEE. V shed 3 bases and J 7 bases; nucleotides not matched to a gene: 2. The CDR3 sequence is 13 residues long. Here the CDR3 DNA reads TGTGCCAGCAGCGGAACAGGGGGTGAAAAACTGTTTTTT. Its translation is CASSGTGGEKLFF.

The chain recombines TRBV19 with TRBJ1-2; 8 nucleotides line up with TRBD1. This CDR3 region has 14 residues. Germline V gives CDR1 LNHDA, CDR2 SQIVND (reference sequence). Germline trimming cut 5 bases from V and 4 bases from J; bases unmatched to any gene: 6. The CDR3 reads CASSARDRSYGYTF. Here the CDR3 DNA reads TGTGCCAGTAGTGCTCGGGACAGGAGCTATGGCTACACCTTC.

V gene TRBV5-1 combines with J gene TRBJ1-4, with 7 bases lining up with TRBD1. Looked up from germline, CDR1 is SGHRS and CDR2 is YFSETQ. Losses at the gene ends were 0 bases for V and 8 bases for J; bases not matched to a gene: 4. The CDR3 sequence is 14 residues long. CDR3 protein: CASSLGGQNEKLFF. The CDR3 nucleotides read TGCGCCAGCAGCTTGGGGGGACAGAACGAAAAACTGTTTTTT.

V is TRBV11-2 and J is TRBJ2-3; D remains unclear. The CDR3 is 17 residues long. V lost 0 bases, J lost 2 bases, and 15 bases lay in between. Per germline, CDR1 SGHAT and CDR2 FQNNGV. The DNA of the CDR3 is TGTGCCAGCAGCTTAGATCCCAGGACGCTCGTCACAGATACGCAGTATTTT. Residues: CASSLDPRTLVTDTQYF.

The chain recombines TRBV9 with TRBJ2-2; D remains ambiguous. V shed 0 bases and J shed 5 bases, with 11 bases lying between them. Per germline, CDR1 SGDLS and CDR2 YYNGEE. CDR3 size: 15 residues. For the CDR3, the DNA is TGTGCCAGCAGCGTAGTTAACACTCCAACCGGGGAGCTGTTTTTT. Translation: CASSVVNTPTGELFF.

This chain links TRBV7-9 with TRBJ2-7; maybe TRBD1 (5 bases). In germline, CDR1 is SEHNR, CDR2 FQNEAQ (reference sequence). This CDR3 contains 19 residues. The ends were cut back, 4 bases at V and 0 bases at J, with 25 bases in the middle. The CDR3 sequence: CASSSLVSGKYSSSYEQYF. CDR3 DNA: TGTGCCAGCAGCTCCCTAGTTTCAGGGAAATACTCGAGCTCCTACGAGCAGTACTTC.